The clone carrying this T cell receptor beta chain came up a few times. Its antigen is not identified. The data are from a study of beta chain features in type 1 diabetes. Study results and caveats: Fewer insertions but more deletions were seen at VDJ junctions in type 1 diabetes patients.

Isolated RNA was reverse transcribed in full, so expressed TCRB transcripts were sequenced. Clones were read by immunoSEQ multiplex PCR, and TCRdb kept only the in-frame ones, dropping some. The sample has 600,000 to 650,000 clones; less than 20% are singletons. Based on CD45RO/CCR7/CD25/CD127/CD95/CD27, CD4+ regulatory, stem cell-like memory, naive and central memory cells were sorted. The source is a man between 18 and 35 years old in good health. Sequenced input: naive CD4+ T cells from blood.

DNA for the CDR3: TGCAGCGTTTCTTCGGGGTACACTGAAGCTTTCTTT. Translated, it gives CSVSSGYTEAFF. V gene TRBV29-1 combines with J gene TRBJ1-1; D unresolved. The CDR3 totals 12 residues. Per germline, CDR1 SQVTM and CDR2 ANQGSEA. V lost 5 bases to trimming and J lost 3 bases, with 10 bases between them.